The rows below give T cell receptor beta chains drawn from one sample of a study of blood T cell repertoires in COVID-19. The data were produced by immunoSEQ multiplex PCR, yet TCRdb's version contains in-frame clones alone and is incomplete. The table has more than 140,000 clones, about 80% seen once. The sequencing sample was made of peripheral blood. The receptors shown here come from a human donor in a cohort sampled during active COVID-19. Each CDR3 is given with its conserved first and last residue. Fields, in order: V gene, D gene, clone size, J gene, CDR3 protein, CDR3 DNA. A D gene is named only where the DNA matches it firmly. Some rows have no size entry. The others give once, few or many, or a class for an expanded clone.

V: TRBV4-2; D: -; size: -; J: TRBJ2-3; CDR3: CASSQSPAGTGPDTQYF; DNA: TGTGCCAGCAGCCAATCCCCGGCCGGGACTGGGCCAGATACGCAGTATTTT
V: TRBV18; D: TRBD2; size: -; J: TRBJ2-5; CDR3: CASLGRGLVNETQYF; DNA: TGTGCCAGCCTAGGCAGGGGACTAGTCAACGAGACCCAGTACTTC
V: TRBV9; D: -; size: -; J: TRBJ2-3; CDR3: CASSATDFPTDTQYF; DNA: TGTGCCAGCAGCGCCACCGACTTCCCCACAGATACGCAGTATTTT
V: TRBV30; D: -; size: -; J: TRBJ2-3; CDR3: CAWSVGGTRTDTQYF; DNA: TGTGCCTGGAGTGTCGGCGGGACCCGCACAGATACGCAGTATTTT
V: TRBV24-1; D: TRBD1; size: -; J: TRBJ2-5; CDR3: CATSDRDGTGGLGETQYF; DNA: TGTGCCACCAGTGATCGAGATGGGACAGGGGGCCTCGGTGAGACCCAGTACTTC
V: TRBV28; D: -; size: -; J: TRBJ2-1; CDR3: CASASRARTQFF; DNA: TGTGCCAGCGCTTCGCGGGCCCGTACGCAGTTCTTC
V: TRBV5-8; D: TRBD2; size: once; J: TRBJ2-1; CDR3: CASSRGTSPGDNEQFF; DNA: TGTGCCAGCAGCCGAGGGACTAGCCCGGGGGACAATGAGCAGTTCTTC
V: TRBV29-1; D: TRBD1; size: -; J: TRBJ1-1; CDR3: CSVETGHTEAFF; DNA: TGCAGCGTAGAGACAGGGCACACTGAAGCTTTCTTT
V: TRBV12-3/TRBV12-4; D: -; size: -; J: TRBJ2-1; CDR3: CASSLFGGTQFF; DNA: TGTGCCAGCAGTTTATTCGGCGGGACTCAGTTCTTC
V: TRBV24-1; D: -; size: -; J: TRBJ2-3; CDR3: CATSDVKGLRVADTQYF; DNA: TGTGCCACCAGTGATGTAAAGGGGTTAAGGGTGGCGGATACGCAGTATTTT
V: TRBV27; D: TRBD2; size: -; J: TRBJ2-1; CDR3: CASRRGGRGGEQFF; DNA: TGTGCCAGCAGGAGGGGTGGCCGGGGGGGCGAGCAGTTCTTC
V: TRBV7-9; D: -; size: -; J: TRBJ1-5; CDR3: CASSLEAGPQHF; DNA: TGTGCCAGCAGCTTAGAGGCGGGGCCCCAGCATTTT
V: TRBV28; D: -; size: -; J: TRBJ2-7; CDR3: CASSSPGTGLNYEQYF; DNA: TGTGCCAGCAGCTCCCCGGGAACGGGGTTGAACTACGAGCAGTACTTC
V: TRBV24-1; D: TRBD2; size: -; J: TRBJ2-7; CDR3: CATSDSSAGGPTKYEQYF; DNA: TGTGCCACCAGTGATTCGTCTGCGGGAGGGCCAACCAAATACGAGCAGTACTTC
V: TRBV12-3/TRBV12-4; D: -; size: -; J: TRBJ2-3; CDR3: CASSSVTDTQYF; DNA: TGTGCCAGCAGTTCCGTCACAGATACGCAGTATTTT
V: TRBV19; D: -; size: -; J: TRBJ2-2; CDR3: CASSRSTVLANTGELFF; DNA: TGTGCCAGTAGCCGGTCGACAGTTTTAGCGAACACCGGGGAGCTGTTTTTT
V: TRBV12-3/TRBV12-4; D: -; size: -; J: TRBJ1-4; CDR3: CASRPGRGEKLFF; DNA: TGTGCCAGCAGACCAGGGCGGGGTGAAAAACTGTTTTTT
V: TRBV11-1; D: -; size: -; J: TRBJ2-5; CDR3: CASSPAGLALQETQYF; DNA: TGTGCCAGCAGCCCCGCGGGACTGGCACTCCAAGAGACCCAGTACTTC
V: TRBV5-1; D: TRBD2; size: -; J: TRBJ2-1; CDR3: CATRTSGVWDEQFF; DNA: TGCGCCACCCGGACTAGCGGGGTATGGGATGAGCAGTTCTTC
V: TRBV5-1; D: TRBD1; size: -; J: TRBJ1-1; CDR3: CASSLNGQGEDTEAFF; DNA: TGCGCCAGCAGCTTGAACGGACAGGGAGAGGACACTGAAGCTTTCTTT
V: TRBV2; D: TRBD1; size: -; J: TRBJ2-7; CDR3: CASGRDSYSYEQYF; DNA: TGTGCCAGCGGCCGGGACAGTTACTCCTACGAGCAGTACTTC
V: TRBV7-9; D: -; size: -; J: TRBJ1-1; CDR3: CASSLGSEHEAFF; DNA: TGTGCCAGCAGCTTAGGGTCAGAACATGAAGCTTTCTTT
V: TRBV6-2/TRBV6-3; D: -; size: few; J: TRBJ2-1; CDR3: CASSPLGLPRGEQFF; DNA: TGTGCCAGCAGCCCTCTTGGACTCCCCAGGGGTGAGCAGTTCTTC
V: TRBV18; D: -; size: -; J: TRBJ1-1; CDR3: CASSPFMNTEAFF; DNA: TGTGCCAGCTCACCATTCATGAACACTGAAGCTTTCTTT
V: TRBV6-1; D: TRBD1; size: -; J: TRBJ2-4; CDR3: CASSDGTGLAKNIQYF; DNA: TGTGCCAGCAGTGATGGGACAGGGCTAGCCAAAAACATTCAGTACTTC
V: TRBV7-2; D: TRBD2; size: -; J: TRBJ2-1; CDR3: CASSRLAGVSNEQFF; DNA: TGTGCCAGCAGTCGTCTGGCGGGAGTTAGTAATGAGCAGTTCTTC
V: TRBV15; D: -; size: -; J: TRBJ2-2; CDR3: CATSRDLVSNTGELFF; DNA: TGTGCCACCAGCAGAGATTTAGTGTCGAACACCGGGGAGCTGTTTTTT
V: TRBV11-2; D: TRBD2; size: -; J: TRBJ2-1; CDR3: CASSSRGDMANEQFF; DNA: TGTGCCAGCAGCTCACGGGGGGATATGGCCAATGAGCAGTTCTTC
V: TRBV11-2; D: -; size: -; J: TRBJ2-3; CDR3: CASSPPGLMGGTQYF; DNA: TGTGCCAGCAGCCCGCCGGGGCTCATGGGAGGTACGCAGTATTTT
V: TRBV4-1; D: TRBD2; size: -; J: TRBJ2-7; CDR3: CASSQANIAGPYEQYF; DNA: TGCGCCAGCAGCCAAGCAAATATAGCGGGACCCTACGAGCAGTACTTC
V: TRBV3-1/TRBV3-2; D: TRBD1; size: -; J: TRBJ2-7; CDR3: CASTRTGNEQYF; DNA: TGTGCCAGCACCAGGACAGGGAACGAGCAGTACTTC
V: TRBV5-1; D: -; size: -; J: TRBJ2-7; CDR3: CASSLLQGSYEQYF; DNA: TGCGCCAGCAGCTTGCTCCAGGGCTCCTACGAGCAGTACTTC
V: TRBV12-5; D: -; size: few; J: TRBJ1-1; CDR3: CASGRRGSDTEAFF; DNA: TGTGCTAGTGGTCGCAGGGGTTCGGACACTGAAGCTTTCTTT
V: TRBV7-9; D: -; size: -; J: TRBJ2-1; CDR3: CASSLSVGNNEQFF; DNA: TGTGCCAGCAGCTTAAGTGTTGGCAACAATGAGCAGTTCTTC
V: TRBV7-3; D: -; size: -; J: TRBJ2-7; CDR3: CASSLTGGTPFRQYF; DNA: TGTGCCAGCAGCTTAACTGGCGGGACTCCTTTCAGGCAGTACTTC
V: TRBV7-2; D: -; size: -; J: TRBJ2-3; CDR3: CASSLGAGSATDTQYF; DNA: TGTGCCAGCAGCTTAGGAGCGGGTTCAGCCACAGATACGCAGTATTTT
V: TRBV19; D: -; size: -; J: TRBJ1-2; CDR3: CASSIVSGGPGGYTF; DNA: TGTGCCAGTAGTATAGTCAGCGGGGGGCCGGGAGGCTACACCTTC
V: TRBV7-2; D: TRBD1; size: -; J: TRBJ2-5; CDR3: CASSFGQGETQYF; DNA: TGTGCCAGCAGCTTTGGACAGGGGGAGACCCAGTACTTC
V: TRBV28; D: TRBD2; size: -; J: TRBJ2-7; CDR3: CASSWSGRRHEQYF; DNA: TGTGCCAGCAGTTGGAGCGGGAGGCGCCACGAGCAGTACTTC
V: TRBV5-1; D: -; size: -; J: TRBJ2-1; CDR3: CASSSFNEQFF; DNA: TGCGCCAGCAGCTCGTTTAATGAGCAGTTCTTC
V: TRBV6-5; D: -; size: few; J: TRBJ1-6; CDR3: CASSSSRDSPLHF; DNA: TGTGCCAGCAGCTCGTCCCGCGATTCACCCCTCCACTTT
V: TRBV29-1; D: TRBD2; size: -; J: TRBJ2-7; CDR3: CSVRLAGPYEQYF; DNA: TGCAGCGTTAGACTAGCTGGGCCCTACGAGCAGTACTTC
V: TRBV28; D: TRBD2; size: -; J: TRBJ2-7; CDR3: CASSLHQTSGYEQYF; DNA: TGTGCCAGCAGTTTACACCAGACTAGCGGATACGAGCAGTACTTC
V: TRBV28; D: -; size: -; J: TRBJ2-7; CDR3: CASSLQGGAYEQYF; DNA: TGTGCCAGCAGTTTACAAGGCGGCGCTTACGAGCAGTACTTC
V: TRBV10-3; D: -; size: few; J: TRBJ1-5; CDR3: CAISEWADGNQPQHF; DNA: TGTGCCATCAGTGAGTGGGCTGATGGCAATCAGCCCCAGCATTTT
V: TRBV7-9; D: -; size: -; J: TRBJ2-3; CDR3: CASSLEVPDTQYF; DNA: TGTGCCAGCAGCTTGGAGGTTCCCGATACGCAGTATTTT
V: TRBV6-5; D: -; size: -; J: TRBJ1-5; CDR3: CASMIVVKTAQHF; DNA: TGTGCCAGCATGATAGTGGTGAAAACTGCCCAGCATTTT
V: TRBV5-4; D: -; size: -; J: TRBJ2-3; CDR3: CASSHNLGTNGDTQYF; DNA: TGTGCCAGCAGCCACAACCTAGGGACAAATGGGGATACGCAGTATTTT
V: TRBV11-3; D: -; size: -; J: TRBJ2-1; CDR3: CASSLDRRNEQFF; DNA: TGTGCCAGCAGCTTAGATAGGAGGAATGAGCAGTTCTTC
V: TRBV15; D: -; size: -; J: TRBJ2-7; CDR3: CATSRQGYSYEQYF; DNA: TGTGCCACCAGCAGGCAGGGTTACTCCTACGAGCAGTACTTC
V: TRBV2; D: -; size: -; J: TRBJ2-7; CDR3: CASRDRLELHEQYF; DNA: TGTGCCAGCAGGGACCGACTAGAACTGCACGAGCAGTACTTC
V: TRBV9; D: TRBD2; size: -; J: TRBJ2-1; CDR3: CASSVRLAGGNEQFF; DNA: TGTGCCAGCAGCGTTAGACTAGCGGGAGGAAATGAGCAGTTCTTC
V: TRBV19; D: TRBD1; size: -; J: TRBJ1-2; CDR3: CASRVQGANYGYTF; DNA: TGTGCCAGTAGGGTTCAGGGGGCTAACTATGGCTACACCTTC
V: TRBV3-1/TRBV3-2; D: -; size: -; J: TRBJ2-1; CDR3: CASTLVAGQNEQFF; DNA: TGTGCCAGCACCCTGGTAGCGGGACAGAATGAGCAGTTCTTC